This is a list of T cell receptor beta chains from one sample in a study of cytomegalovirus exposure and HLA in healthy donors. The table came from immunoSEQ multiplex PCR; TCRdb's copy has only in-frame clones and leaves some out. The sample records about 140,000 clones, around 81% being singletons. The sample was PBMCs. These receptor sequences come from a male donor in good health and CMV-seronegative. CDR3s include the opening cysteine and the closing phenylalanine or tryptophan. Each record gives: clone size, D gene, J gene, V gene, CDR3 protein, CDR3 DNA. A D gene is named only where the DNA matches it firmly. Clone size is stated in some rows and not others, as once, few, many or a class when expanded.

clone size: few; D gene: .; J gene: TRBJ2-2; V gene: TRBV2; CDR3 protein: CASSGGRQGRAGELFF; CDR3 DNA: TGTGCCAGCAGTGGTGGACGGCAGGGTCGGGCCGGGGAGCTGTTTTTT
clone size: .; D gene: .; J gene: TRBJ1-1; V gene: TRBV6-1; CDR3 protein: CASSETGMGNTEAFF; CDR3 DNA: TGTGCCAGCAGTGAGACGGGGATGGGAAACACTGAAGCTTTCTTT
clone size: .; D gene: TRBD1; J gene: TRBJ2-7; V gene: TRBV4-1; CDR3 protein: CSSSARDRASYEQYF; CDR3 DNA: TGCTCCAGCAGCGCGCGGGACAGGGCTTCCTACGAGCAGTACTTC
clone size: many; D gene: .; J gene: TRBJ2-1; V gene: TRBV5-6; CDR3 protein: CASSPGNERGEFF; CDR3 DNA: TGTGCCAGCAGCCCCGGGAATGAGCGCGGGGAGTTCTTC
clone size: .; D gene: TRBD1; J gene: TRBJ1-6; V gene: TRBV7-2; CDR3 protein: CASSSLTGENSPLHF; CDR3 DNA: TGTGCCAGCAGCTCTCTGACAGGGGAGAATTCACCCCTCCACTTT
clone size: once; D gene: .; J gene: TRBJ1-2; V gene: TRBV27; CDR3 protein: CASSLSGHNYGYTF; CDR3 DNA: TGTGCCAGCAGTTTATCGGGACATAACTATGGCTACACCTTC
clone size: once; D gene: .; J gene: TRBJ1-6; V gene: TRBV6-5; CDR3 protein: CASSYSTANSPLHF; CDR3 DNA: TGTGCCAGCAGTTACTCGACAGCTAATTCACCCCTCCACTTT
clone size: .; D gene: .; J gene: TRBJ1-5; V gene: TRBV4-2; CDR3 protein: CASSQDPEPSSNQPQHF; CDR3 DNA: TGTGCCAGCAGCCAAGATCCAGAGCCTAGCAGCAATCAGCCCCAGCATTTT
clone size: .; D gene: TRBD2; J gene: TRBJ2-7; V gene: TRBV23-1; CDR3 protein: CASPKNSGRAPPQYF; CDR3 DNA: TGCGCCAGCCCGAAAAATAGCGGGAGGGCCCCCCCGCAGTACTTC
clone size: once; D gene: TRBD2; J gene: TRBJ2-1; V gene: TRBV7-8; CDR3 protein: CATLLAGGGNEQFF; CDR3 DNA: TGTGCCACCCTACTAGCGGGGGGAGGAAATGAGCAGTTCTTC
clone size: .; D gene: .; J gene: TRBJ2-5; V gene: TRBV29-1; CDR3 protein: CSVDRGQETQYF; CDR3 DNA: TGCAGCGTTGACAGGGGCCAAGAGACCCAGTACTTC
clone size: .; D gene: TRBD2; J gene: TRBJ2-1; V gene: TRBV29-1; CDR3 protein: CSVAAAGGSYNEQFF; CDR3 DNA: TGCAGCGTTGCGGCAGCGGGAGGGTCCTACAATGAGCAGTTCTTC
clone size: .; D gene: TRBD1; J gene: TRBJ1-3; V gene: TRBV4-1; CDR3 protein: CASSQGDRGTSGNTIYF; CDR3 DNA: TGCGCCAGCAGCCAAGGCGACAGGGGAACGTCTGGAAACACCATATATTTT
clone size: .; D gene: TRBD1; J gene: TRBJ1-1; V gene: TRBV7-8; CDR3 protein: CASSSDRVITEAFF; CDR3 DNA: TGTGCCAGCAGCTCGGACAGGGTTATCACTGAAGCTTTCTTT
clone size: .; D gene: TRBD2; J gene: TRBJ2-5; V gene: TRBV27; CDR3 protein: CASSFTTSGETQYF; CDR3 DNA: TGTGCCAGCAGTTTTACCACTAGCGGGGAGACCCAGTACTTC
clone size: .; D gene: .; J gene: TRBJ2-7; V gene: TRBV5-8; CDR3 protein: CASSLGSAYEQYF; CDR3 DNA: TGTGCCAGCAGCTTGGGCTCAGCCTACGAGCAGTACTTC